Below, one TCR beta chain is given with its context. Its target is not known. TCRdb reprocessed the reads via MiXCR and lists one record per CDR3 protein. This table has fewer than 1,000,000 distinct CDR3 sequences, approximately 32% appearing once. The germline V gene has CDR1 SEHNR and CDR2 FQNEAQ (reference sequence). This CDR3 has 12 amino acids. V lost 5 bases to trimming and J lost 11 bases, with 14 bases between them. This entry belongs to a study of T cell repertoires in cytomegalovirus infection. Looking at the study overall: An indication of both CMV infection and matching HLA type came from public TCR beta signatures.

This TCR was recovered from a human donor in good health (CMV status not recorded). Some clones in this sample may be carry-over from other donors' samples. J is TRBJ2-3 and V is TRBV7-9; no definite D call. The source material was cultured CD8+ T cells from PBMCs, sampled from culture after CMV antigen stimulation. CDR3 region: CASSEDSTEQYF. The CDR3 DNA sequence: TGTGCCAGCAGCGAAGACTCCACTGAGCAGTATTTT.